This entry features one TCR beta chain sequence. Data came from immunoSEQ multiplex PCR; TCRdb stores just in-frame clones and leaves some out. Among roughly 64,000 clones listed, about 96% were seen once. Per the germline V gene, CDR1 is PRHDT and CDR2 is FYEKMQ (reference sequence). V was clipped by 5 bases and J by 3 bases, with 10 bases between them. This CDR3 is built from 13 residues. The sample originates from a study of T cell changes during pregnancy in multiple sclerosis. The TCR sequence derives from a female donor with multiple sclerosis, enrolled in a pregnancy study. V and J are TRBV13 and TRBJ2-5; D not certain. The material sequenced was CD8+ T cells from peripheral blood mononuclear cells, taken after pregnancy. CDR3 DNA: TGTGCCAGCAGCCAAGCCCCCAAAGAGACCCAGTACTTC. Amino acids: CASSQAPKETQYF. Variable domain in full (rest from reference TRBV13 and TRBJ2-5): AAGVIQSPRHLIKEKRETATLKCYPIPRHDTVYWYQQGPGQDPQFLISFYEKMQSDKGSIPDRFSAQQFSDYHSELNMSSLELGDSALYFCASSQAPKETQYFGPGTRLLVL.